Below, one T cell receptor beta chain is given with its context. This specimen comes from a study of OX40 agonist ivuxolimab in advanced cancers. The CDR3 has 14 residues. V dropped 6 bases and J dropped 4; count of bases not matched to a gene: 4. Per germline, CDR1 MNHNS and CDR2 SASEGT. The table came from immunoSEQ multiplex PCR; TCRdb's copy has only in-frame clones and leaves some out. The sample holds 72,000 or so clones; approximately 80% are singletons and the top ten take 0.44%. The sample here was CD4+ or CD8+ T cells sorted from blood, taken in a trial of the OX40 agonist ivuxolimab. The genes are TRBV6-1 and TRBJ2-3; 10 positions match TRBD1. The receptor was derived from an adult with an advanced solid tumor such as melanoma, head and neck, liver or kidney cancer. The CDR3 sequence: CASRRQGAADTQYF. The CDR3 DNA sequence: TGTGCCAGCAGGAGACAGGGGGCTGCAGATACGCAGTATTTT.